A single sample gave rise to the 6 T cell receptor beta chains below, sequenced in a study of cytomegalovirus exposure and HLA in healthy donors. The data were produced by immunoSEQ multiplex PCR, yet TCRdb's version contains in-frame clones alone and is incomplete. Of some 86,000 clones listed, 90% to 95% are singletons. The source material was PBMCs. The receptors originated from a woman in her 30s in good health and CMV-seronegative.

To note about this clone: The CDR3 does not end in the conserved phenylalanine or tryptophan, so this is likely a read error. The DNA is omitted, as the CDR3 cannot be located on it reliably, and the CDR3 follows TCRdb's listing. The gene calls are TRBV15 and TRBJ2-7; the table calls TRBD1, which could not be checked here. A total of 14 residues make up the CDR3, ends included. CDR1 and CDR2 from the germline V gene are LNHNV and YYDKDF (reference sequence). CDR3 sequence reads: CATSRDEVGAPFLY.

V usage is TRBV4-2 and J usage is TRBJ2-1, with unresolved D. Trimming removed 1 base at V and 6 bases at J, with 10 bases between. Germline V lookup: CDR1 LGHNA, CDR2 YNFKEQ. The CDR3 is 14 residues long. CDR3 sequence: CASSQVLSGNEQFF. In DNA, the CDR3 is TGTGCCAGCAGCCAAGTGTTATCCGGCAATGAGCAGTTCTTC.

This chain links TRBV9 with TRBJ2-5; TRBD1 matches at 7 bases. V lost 0 bases to trimming and J lost 3 bases; unmatched junction nucleotides: 5. Germline loops: CDR1 SGDLS, CDR2 YYNGEE. CDR3 size: 15 residues. CDR3 bases: TGTGCCAGCAGCGTAGGACAGGGTGTCGAAGAGACCCAGTACTTC. It is translated as CASSVGQGVEETQYF.

The rearrangement uses TRBV11-2 and TRBJ2-5; 8 positions agree with TRBD1. CDR3 length: 14 residues. J gave up 5 bases and V 5 bases, and 7 bases lay outside the gene matches. Germline lookup yields CDR1 SGHAT and CDR2 FQNNGV. CDR3 in DNA: TGTGCCAGCAGCCTGCAGGGGGCCAAGGAGACCCAGTACTTC. Its translation is CASSLQGAKETQYF. Supplemented by reference TRBV11-2 and TRBJ2-5, the full variable domain reads EAGVAQSPRYKIIEKRQSVAFWCNPISGHATLYWYQQILGQGPKLLIQFQNNGVVDDSQLPKDRFSAERLKGVDSTLKIQPAKLEDSAVYLCASSLQGAKETQYFGPGTRLLVL.

This clone has more than one count but fewer than ten. The chain links TRBV5-1 to TRBJ2-7, with TRBD1 matching 8 bases. The CDR3 has 15 amino acids. Trimming took 0 bases from V and 6 from J; bases not matched to a gene: 8. Germline lookup yields CDR1 SGHRS and CDR2 YFSETQ. CDR3 in amino acids: CASSLVSGQGAEQYF. CDR3 DNA sequence: TGCGCCAGCAGCTTGGTATCCGGACAGGGAGCCGAGCAGTACTTC.

This clone turned up a few times. The chain combines TRBV5-4 with TRBJ1-6; TRBD1 agrees at 8 bases. Germline V gene lookup returns CDR1 SGHNT and CDR2 YYREEE (reference sequence). The V gene end was trimmed by 3 bases and the J gene end by 9 bases; junction bases not matched to a gene: 8. The CDR3 contains 15 residues. CDR3 nucleotide sequence: TGTGCCAGCAGCTGGACGACAGGGGAATTTTCACCCCTCCACTTT. This gives the protein CASSWTTGEFSPLHF.